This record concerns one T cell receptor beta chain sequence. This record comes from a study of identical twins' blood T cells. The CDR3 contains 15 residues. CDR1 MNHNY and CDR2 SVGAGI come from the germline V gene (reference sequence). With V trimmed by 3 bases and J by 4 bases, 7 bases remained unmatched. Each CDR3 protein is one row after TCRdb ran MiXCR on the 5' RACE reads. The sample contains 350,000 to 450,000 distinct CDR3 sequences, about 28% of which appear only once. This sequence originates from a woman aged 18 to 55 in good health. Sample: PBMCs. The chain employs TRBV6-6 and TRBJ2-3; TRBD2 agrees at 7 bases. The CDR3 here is CASSYNAGEADTQYF. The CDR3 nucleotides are TGTGCCAGCAGTTATAACGCGGGGGAGGCAGATACGCAGTATTTT.